This T cell receptor beta chain was sequenced for a study of cytotoxic CD8 clonotypes in ibrutinib-treated CLL. TCRdb's copy holds only in-frame clones and misses some; the assay was immunoSEQ multiplex PCR. The sample records around 33,000 clones, 69% being singletons. Germline V gene sequence: CDR1 LNHDA, CDR2 SQIVND (reference sequence). The V end lost 5 bases, the J end lost 2 bases, and 7 bases lay between the germline ends. This CDR3 is built from 13 residues. The sample holds many counts of this clone. Its antigen remains unknown. Points from the study as a whole: Clonality at baseline surpassed age-matched healthy donors and tracked circulating CD8+ T-cell counts.

This sequence joins TRBV19 and TRBJ1-5, with D uncertain. This TCR derives from a human donor with chronic lymphocytic leukemia. The material was PBMCs, obtained before ibrutinib treatment. This CDR3 is CASSFQGNQPQHF. In nucleotides, the CDR3 is TGTGCCAGTAGTTTCCAGGGCAATCAGCCCCAGCATTTT.